The TCR beta chain described here comes from a study of blood T cell repertoires in COVID-19. TCRdb keeps only in-frame clones here, not all; method: immunoSEQ multiplex PCR. Of approximately 120,000 clones listed, 84% were seen once; the top ten hold 5.5% to 8.5%. The origin of this receptor is a woman between 45 and 65 years old with acute or convalescent COVID-19. The sample consisted of peripheral blood.

For the CDR3, the DNA is TGTGCCACGCTGCGACAGGGAAACACTGAAGCTTTCTTT. This gives the protein CATLRQGNTEAFF. This rearrangement joins TRBV10-3 to TRBJ1-1; 7 bases fit TRBD1. Trimming took 10 bases from V and 2 from J; bases not matched to a gene: 7. CDR1 ENHRY and CDR2 SYGVKD come from the germline V gene. The CDR3 loop spans 13 amino acids.